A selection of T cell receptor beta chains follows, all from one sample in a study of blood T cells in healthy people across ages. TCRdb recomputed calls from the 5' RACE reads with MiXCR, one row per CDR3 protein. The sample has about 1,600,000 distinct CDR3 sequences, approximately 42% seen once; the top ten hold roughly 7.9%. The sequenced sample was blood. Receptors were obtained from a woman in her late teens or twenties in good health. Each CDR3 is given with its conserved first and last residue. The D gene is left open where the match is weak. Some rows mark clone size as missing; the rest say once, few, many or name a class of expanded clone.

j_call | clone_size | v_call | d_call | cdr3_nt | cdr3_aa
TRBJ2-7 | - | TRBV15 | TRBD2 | TGTGCCACCAGCATTGTCTCTGACGGACGGGAGGGTAACCTATACGAGCAGTACTTC | CATSIVSDGREGNLYEQYF
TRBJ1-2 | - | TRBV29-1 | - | TGCAGTGCCGGGGGAGGTAGTGGCTACACCTTC | CSAGGGSGYTF
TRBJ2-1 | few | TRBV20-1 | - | TGCAGTGCTAGAGATTTGCGGGGTGACTACAATGAGCAGTTCTTC | CSARDLRGDYNEQFF
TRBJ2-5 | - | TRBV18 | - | TGTGCCAGCTCACCACTCGGGACCGGGGGTGGGCAGTACTTC | CASSPLGTGGGQYF
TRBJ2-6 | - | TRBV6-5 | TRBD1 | TGTGCCAGCAGTCACCGGGACAGGCTCTCTGGGGCCAACGTCCTGACTTTC | CASSHRDRLSGANVLTF
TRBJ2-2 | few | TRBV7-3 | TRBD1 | TGTGCCAGCAGCTTATCTCGATCAGGGGGTTTCGACACCGGGGAGCTGTTTTTT | CASSLSRSGGFDTGELFF
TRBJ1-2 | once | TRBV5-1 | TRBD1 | TGCGCCAGCACCCCCAGCACGGACAGGACCAACTATGGCTACACCTTC | CASTPSTDRTNYGYTF
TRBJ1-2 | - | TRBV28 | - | TGTGCCAGCAGGGCGAGGGGAGGCTATGGCTACACCTTC | CASRARGGYGYTF
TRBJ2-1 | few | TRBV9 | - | TGTGCCAGCAGCGCGTCAGGGACTGGTCTTCATGAGCAGTTCTTC | CASSASGTGLHEQFF
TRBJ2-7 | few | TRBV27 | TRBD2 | TGTGCCAGCAGTTTGGGCTTGGTAGCGGGGGTATACGAGCAGTACTTC | CASSLGLVAGVYEQYF
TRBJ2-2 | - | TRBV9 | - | TGTGCCAGCAGCCCCGCAGTGGCAGTAAACACCGGGGAGCTGTTTTTT | CASSPAVAVNTGELFF
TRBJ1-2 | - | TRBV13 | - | TGTGCCAGCAGCGCCCGAGGGGGTAACAGAGATGGCTACACCTTC | CASSARGGNRDGYTF
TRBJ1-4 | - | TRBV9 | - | TGTGCCAGCAGCGTAGCTCAGGGACACCCTAATGAAAAACTGTTTTTT | CASSVAQGHPNEKLFF
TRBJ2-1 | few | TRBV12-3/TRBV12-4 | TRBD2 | TGTGCCAGCAGTCCGCGCCCCCTAGCGGGGGCCAACAATGAGCAGTTCTTC | CASSPRPLAGANNEQFF
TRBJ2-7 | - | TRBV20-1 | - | TGCAGTGCTCCCAATCGTTACTACGAGCAGTACTTC | CSAPNRYYEQYF
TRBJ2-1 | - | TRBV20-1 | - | TGCAGTGCTAGGTCCCAGGGACCCTACAATGAGCAGTTCTTC | CSARSQGPYNEQFF
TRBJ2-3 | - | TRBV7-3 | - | TGTGCCAGCAGCTTAACTGCCTCCAGCACAGATACGCAGTATTTT | CASSLTASSTDTQYF
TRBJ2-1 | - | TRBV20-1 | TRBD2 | TGCAGTGCTAGAGGAAGACAGGGCGGGAGGGTCTACAATGAGCAGTTCTTC | CSARGRQGGRVYNEQFF
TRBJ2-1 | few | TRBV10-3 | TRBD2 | TGTGCCATCAGGATCAGCGGGGGTTCTTACAATGAGCAGTTCTTC | CAIRISGGSYNEQFF
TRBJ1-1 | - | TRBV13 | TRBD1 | TGTGCCAGCAGCTTAATCGGTGGTTGGACAGGGGGCCGAGGCACTGAAGCTTTCTTT | CASSLIGGWTGGRGTEAFF
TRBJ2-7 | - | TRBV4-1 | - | TGCGCCAGCAGCCAAGACACAAGTTCCTACCGCTACGAGCAGTACTTC | CASSQDTSSYRYEQYF
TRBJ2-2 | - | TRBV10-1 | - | TGCGCCAGCAGTGATGGGCGATCAGGCACCGGGGAGCTGTTTTTT | CASSDGRSGTGELFF